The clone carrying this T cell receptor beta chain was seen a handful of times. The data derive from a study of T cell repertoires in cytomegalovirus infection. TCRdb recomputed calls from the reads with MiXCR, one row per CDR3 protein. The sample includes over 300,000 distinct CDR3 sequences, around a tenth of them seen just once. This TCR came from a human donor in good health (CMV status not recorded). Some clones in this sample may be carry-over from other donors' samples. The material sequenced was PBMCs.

CDR3 nucleotide sequence: TGTGCCAGCAGTAAAGGGGGCCGCGAGACCCAGTACTTC. Its protein is CASSKGGRETQYF. The V and J genes are TRBV28 and TRBJ2-5, with 7 bases aligning to TRBD1. The CDR3 has 13 residues. The germline V gene has CDR1 MDHEN and CDR2 SYDVKM. The ends lost 5 bases at V and 5 bases at J; junction bases unmatched: 5.